Listed below are T cell receptor beta chains from one sample, sequenced in a study of T cell repertoires in cytomegalovirus infection. The antigens for these receptors are not known. TCRdb used MiXCR to reprocess the reads, holding one entry per CDR3 protein. The sample contains approximately 990,000 distinct CDR3 sequences, roughly 30% of which appear only once. The sample here was cultured CD8+ T cells from PBMCs, taken from culture after CMV antigen stimulation. The receptor set was obtained from a human donor in good health (CMV status not recorded). Some clones in this sample may be carry-over from other donors' samples. The CDR3 runs from the conserved cysteine through the conserved F or W. A D gene is named only where the DNA matches it firmly. The size entry is marked missing in some rows and otherwise reads once, few, many or a size class.

TRBV6-8	-	-	TRBJ2-4	15	CASSWWGHGENIQYF	TGTGCCAGCAGTTGGTGGGGTCATGGGGAAAACATTCAGTACTTC
TRBV27	few	-	TRBJ1-5	14	CASRPRTGNQPQHF	TGTGCCAGCCGCCCGCGCACGGGCAATCAGCCCCAGCATTTT
TRBV24-1	-	-	TRBJ2-1	15	CATSEYGTPRYEQFF	TGTGCCACCAGTGAATACGGGACTCCCCGGTATGAGCAGTTCTTC
TRBV7-9	-	-	TRBJ2-5	18	CASSLAPEGAPGRETQYF	TGTGCCAGCAGCTTAGCCCCGGAAGGCGCTCCAGGACGGGAGACCCAGTACTTC
TRBV6-5	-	TRBD1	TRBJ1-5	16	CASRPRDRGSNQPQHF	TGTGCCAGCAGGCCCCGGGACAGGGGAAGTAATCAGCCCCAGCATTTT
TRBV12-3/TRBV12-4	many	-	TRBJ2-1	16	CASSLRGGGRYNEQFF	TGTGCCAGCAGTTTGAGGGGTGGGGGGCGATACAATGAGCAGTTCTTC
TRBV20-1	few	TRBD1	TRBJ1-1	13	CSANSDRDTEAFF	TGCAGTGCTAACTCCGACAGGGACACTGAAGCTTTCTTT
TRBV29-1	few	TRBD1	TRBJ1-2	14	CSVRRTGGEDGYTF	TGCAGCGTGCGGCGGACAGGGGGAGAGGATGGCTACACCTTC
TRBV6-5	few	-	TRBJ1-6	16	CASSYSGQYHNSPLHF	TGTGCCAGCAGTTACTCCGGACAGTACCATAATTCACCCCTCCACTTT
TRBV12-3/TRBV12-4	many	-	TRBJ1-1	14	CASSGGTANTEAFF	TGTGCCAGCAGTGGAGGGACGGCGAACACTGAAGCTTTCTTT
TRBV7-9	many	-	TRBJ2-1	16	CASSPGRGSLSSEQFF	TGTGCCAGCAGTCCTGGTCGGGGCAGCCTGTCCAGTGAGCAGTTCTTC
TRBV7-6	once	-	TRBJ1-3	15	CASSLGKGPGNTIYF	TGTGCTAGCAGCTTAGGAAAGGGACCTGGAAACACCATATATTTT
TRBV10-3	few	TRBD2	TRBJ2-1	18	CAIMKGTSGGLSYNEQFF	TGTGCCATCATGAAGGGGACTAGCGGGGGGTTATCCTACAATGAGCAGTTCTTC
TRBV12-3/TRBV12-4	-	-	TRBJ1-4	15	CASSKGREENEKLFF	TGTGCCAGCAGTAAAGGGCGGGAAGAGAATGAAAAACTGTTTTTT
TRBV12-5	-	-	TRBJ2-1	11	CAARGGNEQFF	TGTGCTGCGAGGGGTGGAAATGAGCAGTTCTTC
TRBV28	-	-	TRBJ2-5	18	CASNPPGPRAPFQETQYF	TGTGCCAGCAACCCTCCGGGACCTAGGGCGCCTTTCCAAGAGACCCAGTACTTC
TRBV6-6	-	-	TRBJ2-1	16	CASSYQTGYSYNEQFF	TGTGCCAGCAGTTACCAAACAGGGTATTCCTACAATGAGCAGTTCTTC
TRBV6-5	-	TRBD2	TRBJ2-1	16	CASSYFAGGTYNEQFF	TGTGCCAGCAGTTACTTTGCGGGGGGGACCTACAATGAGCAGTTCTTC
TRBV19	few	TRBD2	TRBJ2-1	15	CASSALAGSYNEQFF	TGTGCCAGTAGCGCCCTAGCGGGGAGTTACAATGAGCAGTTCTTC
TRBV11-3	-	-	TRBJ2-2	14	CASSSYRNTGELFF	TGTGCCAGCAGCTCGTACAGAAACACCGGGGAGCTGTTTTTT
TRBV27	-	-	TRBJ1-2	12	CASSTPGYGYTF	TGTGCCAGCAGCACCCCAGGGTATGGCTACACCTTC
TRBV29-1	-	TRBD2	TRBJ2-3	16	CSVAGLISGSTDTQYF	TGCAGCGTTGCCGGACTGATTAGCGGGAGCACAGATACGCAGTATTTT
TRBV12-3/TRBV12-4	-	-	TRBJ1-1	15	CASSPWGGRDTEAFF	TGTGCCAGCAGTCCGTGGGGGGGGCGAGACACTGAAGCTTTCTTT
TRBV7-3	many	TRBD2	TRBJ2-1	18	CASSLTGLAGGRYNEQFF	TGTGCCAGCAGCTTAACGGGACTAGCGGGGGGTCGATACAATGAGCAGTTCTTC
TRBV5-1	-	-	TRBJ2-7	16	CASSFSQGSGSYEQYF	TGCGCCAGCAGCTTCTCACAGGGTTCGGGGTCCTACGAGCAGTACTTC
TRBV5-6	-	-	TRBJ2-7	15	CASSSPGRSFYEQYF	TGTGCCAGCAGCTCGCCGGGACGGAGCTTCTACGAGCAGTACTTC
TRBV9	-	-	TRBJ2-6	15	CASSVATSGANVLIF	TGTGCCAGCAGCGTAGCGACGTCTGGGGCCAACGTCCTGATTTTC
TRBV4-2	many	TRBD1	TRBJ1-1	17	CASSLRTGAGMNTEAFF	TGTGCCAGCAGCCTCCGGACAGGGGCGGGCATGAACACTGAAGCTTTCTTT
TRBV12-3/TRBV12-4	few	-	TRBJ1-1	12	CASTPSNTEAFF	TGTGCCAGCACCCCCTCGAACACTGAAGCTTTCTTT
TRBV6-5	-	TRBD1	TRBJ1-2	12	CASLTGNYGYTF	TGTGCCAGCCTGACAGGGAACTATGGCTACACCTTC
TRBV7-3	few	-	TRBJ1-1	13	CASSQGIYTEAFF	TGTGCCAGCAGCCAGGGAATTTACACTGAAGCTTTCTTT
TRBV19	-	-	TRBJ1-1	13	CASSLDSFEEAFF	TGTGCCAGTAGTCTCGACAGTTTCGAGGAGGCTTTCTTT
TRBV4-1	-	-	TRBJ2-1	17	CASSQGALPSSYNEQFF	TGCGCCAGCAGCCAAGGGGCCCTTCCGAGCTCCTACAATGAGCAGTTCTTC
TRBV11-2	-	-	TRBJ2-4	13	CASSLGYKNIQYF	TGTGCCAGCAGCTTAGGGTACAAAAACATTCAGTACTTC
TRBV6-1	-	TRBD1	TRBJ2-7	15	CASRTGTGGIYEQYF	TGTGCCAGCAGGACCGGGACAGGGGGCATCTACGAGCAGTACTTC
TRBV6-5	few	TRBD2	TRBJ2-3	18	CASSYSGAGGLRADTQYF	TGTGCCAGCAGTTACTCAGGAGCGGGGGGGCTTCGGGCAGATACGCAGTATTTT
TRBV6-5	few	-	TRBJ1-4	14	CASSTVRTNEKLFF	TGTGCCAGCAGTACCGTTAGGACTAATGAAAAACTGTTTTTT
TRBV5-6	few	TRBD1	TRBJ2-1	16	CASSLGAGGFYNEQFF	TGTGCCAGCAGCTTGGGTGCAGGGGGCTTCTACAATGAGCAGTTCTTC
TRBV25-1	-	-	TRBJ1-1	11	CASSEGERTFF	TGTGCCAGCAGTGAAGGGGAGCGGACTTTCTTT
TRBV7-9	-	TRBD2	TRBJ2-1	16	CASSLPSTSGHNEQFF	TGTGCCAGCAGCTTACCCTCGACTAGCGGACACAATGAGCAGTTCTTC